A selection of T cell receptor beta chains follows, all from one sample in a study of blood T cell repertoires in COVID-19. Here immunoSEQ multiplex PCR was the method, and the copy in TCRdb shows in-frame clones only, minus some. The data show tens of thousands of clones, 87% seen once. Material: peripheral blood. Receptors were obtained from a woman in her 50s with active or convalescent COVID-19. The CDR3 runs from the conserved cysteine through the conserved F or W. A D gene is named only where the DNA matches it firmly. Not all rows give a size; the values are once, few, many and, for expanded clones, a class.

V	D	J	size	DNA	CDR3
TRBV12-3/TRBV12-4	TRBD1	TRBJ1-2	NA	TGTGCCAGCAGTGACAGGGGGGTAGCTGGCTACACCTTC	CASSDRGVAGYTF
TRBV5-5	NA	TRBJ1-5	NA	TGTGCCAGCAGCTTGGAACCCTATGAGAATCAGCCCCAGCATTTT	CASSLEPYENQPQHF
TRBV7-9	NA	TRBJ1-6	NA	TGTGCCAGCAGTCGAGGTCCAGTCAGTAATTCACCCCTCCACTTT	CASSRGPVSNSPLHF
TRBV11-2	TRBD1	TRBJ1-2	once	TGTGCCAGCAGCTTAGGTTGGCAGGGGGCCTTTGGCTACACCTTC	CASSLGWQGAFGYTF
TRBV5-6	NA	TRBJ1-1	once	TGTGCCAGCAGCTTCGGAGTGGTGAACACTGAAGCTTTCTTT	CASSFGVVNTEAFF
TRBV5-1	NA	TRBJ2-7	NA	TGCGCCAGCAGGGGGGCCGTCGAGCAGTACTTC	CASRGAVEQYF
TRBV19	TRBD1	TRBJ1-2	NA	TGTGCCAGTAGTACTACAGGGGTCTATGGCTACACCTTC	CASSTTGVYGYTF
TRBV5-1	NA	TRBJ2-1	NA	TGCGCCAGCACCTTGGGGGGGCCCCGCTCCTACAATGAGCAGTTCTTC	CASTLGGPRSYNEQFF
TRBV6-5	NA	TRBJ1-1	NA	TGTGCCAGCAGTTACTCGCCACAGACGAACACTGAAGCTTTCTTT	CASSYSPQTNTEAFF
TRBV7-6	NA	TRBJ1-4	NA	TGTGCCAGCAGCTTAGCGGTGGCAGTTAATGAAAAACTGTTTTTT	CASSLAVAVNEKLFF
TRBV6-5	TRBD1	TRBJ2-7	few	TGTGCCAGCAGCAGACAGGGGACCAACGAGCAGTACTTC	CASSRQGTNEQYF
TRBV6-9	NA	TRBJ2-5	NA	TGTGCCAGCAGTTATTTGCGGGGCCCACCGGGGGAGACCCAGTACTTC	CASSYLRGPPGETQYF
TRBV5-1	NA	TRBJ1-2	NA	TGCGCCAGCAGCTTGGTGCCAGGGGATGGCTACACCTTC	CASSLVPGDGYTF
TRBV11-3	NA	TRBJ2-3	NA	TGTGCCAGCAGCCCCAGAGGGGATACGCAGTATTTT	CASSPRGDTQYF
TRBV5-1	NA	TRBJ2-7	NA	TGCGCCAGCAGCCTACAGGGCCGCGAGCAGTACTTC	CASSLQGREQYF
TRBV9	TRBD1	TRBJ1-1	NA	TGTGCCAGCAGCCCAACGGGACAGGGAGAAGCTTTCTTT	CASSPTGQGEAFF
TRBV2	NA	TRBJ1-1	NA	TGTGCCACAGTACCGGGATCTATGAACACTGAAGCTTTCTTT	CATVPGSMNTEAFF
TRBV11-2	NA	TRBJ2-7	NA	TGTGCCAGCGGACAGACCTACGAGCAGTACTTC	CASGQTYEQYF
TRBV7-2	TRBD2	TRBJ2-4	once	TGTGCCAGCAGCTCGCCGGGACTAATGATGCTAGCCAAAAACATTCAGTACTTC	CASSSPGLMMLAKNIQYF
TRBV6-5	NA	TRBJ2-5	NA	TGTGCCAGCAGTTCCCTGGGGCCCGGACGAGAGACCCAGTACTTC	CASSSLGPGRETQYF
TRBV6-5	NA	TRBJ1-2	few	TGTGCCAGCAGTTACTCGGACAGCGGCTATGGCTACACCTTC	CASSYSDSGYGYTF
TRBV19	TRBD1	TRBJ1-2	NA	TGTGCCAGTAGAGGCCCTTTGGGACAGGGGGAAGGCTACACCTTC	CASRGPLGQGEGYTF
TRBV29-1	NA	TRBJ2-1	NA	TGCAGCGTTGAAGATGGGCTAGCAGCCTCCTACAATGAGCAGTTCTTC	CSVEDGLAASYNEQFF
TRBV5-1	NA	TRBJ1-5	once	TGCGCCAGCAGCTTGGCCAGGGTCGTCCAGGGGAGTGGGCCCCAGCATTTT	CASSLARVVQGSGPQHF
TRBV6-6	TRBD1	TRBJ1-1	NA	TGTGCCAGCATCGACGGGGACAGAATGAACACTGAAGCTTTCTTT	CASIDGDRMNTEAFF
TRBV7-9	TRBD1	TRBJ1-4	NA	TGTGCCAGCAGCTTAGGGGGACAGGGTTCTGATGAAAAACTGTTTTTT	CASSLGGQGSDEKLFF
TRBV21-1	NA	TRBJ1-4	NA	TGTGCCAGCAGCAAAGCGGGGGCAGTGAAAGAAAAACTGTTTTTT	CASSKAGAVKEKLFF
TRBV3-1/TRBV3-2	NA	TRBJ2-7	NA	TGTGCCAGCAGCCTAGGGGAACATAACCCTCTCTACGAGCAGTACTTC	CASSLGEHNPLYEQYF
TRBV6-5	NA	TRBJ1-2	NA	TGTGCCAGCAGTTACGCAGGGGACTATGGCTACACCTTC	CASSYAGDYGYTF
TRBV5-1	TRBD1	TRBJ1-2	NA	TGCGCCAGCAGCTTGGGGGACAGGGGGGCCTATGGCTACACCTTC	CASSLGDRGAYGYTF
TRBV5-1	NA	TRBJ1-2	NA	TGCGCCAGCAGCTTGGCAGGCCCGGATGGCTACACCTTC	CASSLAGPDGYTF
TRBV20-1	NA	TRBJ1-1	once	TGCAGTGCTAGAGATAACGCGGGGGCTTTCTTT	CSARDNAGAFF
TRBV7-9	TRBD1	TRBJ2-7	NA	TGTGCCAGCAGCACCCCACAGGGGGTCTTTTACGAGCAGTACTTC	CASSTPQGVFYEQYF
TRBV18	NA	TRBJ1-1	NA	TGTGCCAGCTCACCATTTGTTGCAGGGGTGGCTGAAGCTTTCTTT	CASSPFVAGVAEAFF
TRBV18	TRBD1	TRBJ1-1	NA	TGTGCCAGCTCCCCGGCGGGGACAGGGGGTTGGAACACTGAAGCTTTCTTT	CASSPAGTGGWNTEAFF
TRBV7-2	TRBD2	TRBJ2-1	NA	TGTGCCAGCAGCTTAGGACTAGCGGCCTACAATGAGCAGTTCTTC	CASSLGLAAYNEQFF
TRBV7-9	NA	TRBJ2-3	NA	TGTGCCAGCAGCCTCTCACAGGGTGCGGGCCGAACAGATACGCAGTATTTT	CASSLSQGAGRTDTQYF
TRBV28	NA	TRBJ1-5	NA	TGTGCCAGCAGTTTGGATGGCGGACAGCCCCAGCATTTT	CASSLDGGQPQHF
TRBV27	TRBD2	TRBJ2-1	NA	TGTGCCCGCAGGGGGACTAGCGGGGGGGCAACCTACAATGAGCAGTTCTTC	CARRGTSGGATYNEQFF
TRBV6-5	NA	TRBJ2-1	NA	TGTGCCAGCAGGACTAGTATACGGCAGTTCTTC	CASRTSIRQFF
TRBV10-3	NA	TRBJ2-3	NA	TGTGCCATCAGTGAATCCCAGCGTGCAGATACGCAGTATTTT	CAISESQRADTQYF
TRBV12-3/TRBV12-4	NA	TRBJ1-2	NA	TGTGCCAGCACTCGGGACACTAACTATGGCTACACCTTC	CASTRDTNYGYTF
TRBV6-2/TRBV6-3	TRBD2	TRBJ2-1	NA	TGTGCCAGCTGCCAAAGCGGGGGGTCCTACAATGAGCAGTTCTTC	CASCQSGGSYNEQFF
TRBV6-5	NA	TRBJ2-1	NA	TGTGCCAGCAGTTACGCCCCCCAGGTCCACAATGAGCAGTTCTTC	CASSYAPQVHNEQFF
TRBV4-3	NA	TRBJ1-6	NA	TGCGCCAGCAGCCAAGAAGCACAGATAAATTCACCCCTCCACTTT	CASSQEAQINSPLHF
TRBV12-3/TRBV12-4	NA	TRBJ2-2	once	TGTGCCAGCAGGGCAATAGCTACCGGGGAGCTGTTTTTT	CASRAIATGELFF
TRBV7-9	NA	TRBJ2-3	NA	TGTGCCAGCAGCCCGAAGGGGCCAGATACGCAGTATTTT	CASSPKGPDTQYF
TRBV7-6	NA	TRBJ1-6	NA	TGTGCCAGCAGCTTAGGGGGCAGCGGGTCTAATTCACCCCTCCACTTT	CASSLGGSGSNSPLHF
TRBV4-2	TRBD2	TRBJ2-2	few	TGTGCCAGCAGCCAGGGCCGGGGGGAAGCCGGGGAGCTGTTTTTT	CASSQGRGEAGELFF
TRBV6-5	TRBD1	TRBJ2-7	NA	TGTGCCAGCAGTTCCGGGACAGGGGGCCACGAGCAGTACTTC	CASSSGTGGHEQYF
TRBV6-1	TRBD2	TRBJ2-3	NA	TGTGCCAGCAGTGCGACTAGCGGGGGCAGGGGCACAGATACGCAGTATTTT	CASSATSGGRGTDTQYF
TRBV6-5	TRBD1	TRBJ2-7	NA	TGTGCCACCCGGGACAGGCACTACGAGCAGTACTTC	CATRDRHYEQYF
TRBV30	NA	TRBJ2-7	NA	TGTGCCTGGGACCGGGATAGCCCCACTTACGAGCAGTACTTC	CAWDRDSPTYEQYF
TRBV9	TRBD1	TRBJ1-1	NA	TGTGCCAGCAGCGTCGACAGGGCAAAGACTGAAGCTTTCTTT	CASSVDRAKTEAFF
TRBV2	NA	TRBJ2-5	NA	TGTGCCAGCAGTGAGGGCAGGTCACAAGAGACCCAGTACTTC	CASSEGRSQETQYF
TRBV5-6	NA	TRBJ2-5	few	TGTGCCAGCAGCCCATTCGGGGGGCGTTGGGGCCAAGAGACCCAGTACTTC	CASSPFGGRWGQETQYF
TRBV5-1	TRBD2	TRBJ2-5	NA	TGCGCCAGCAGCTTGGGGGGACTAGTAGAAGAGACCCAGTACTTC	CASSLGGLVEETQYF
TRBV7-2	TRBD1	TRBJ1-5	NA	TGTGCCAGCAACCCGACAGGGAGCAGCAATCAGCCCCAGCATTTT	CASNPTGSSNQPQHF
TRBV5-1	NA	TRBJ2-3	NA	TGCGCCAGCAGCTTTCCAGGGTCGACAGATACGCAGTATTTT	CASSFPGSTDTQYF